The 17 T cell receptor beta chains presented below share a single source sample, sequenced in a study of blood T cell repertoires in COVID-19. Repertoires were generated with immunoSEQ multiplex PCR, while TCRdb's copy carries only in-frame clones and drops some. The repertoire holds fewer than 130,000 clones, with roughly 76% as singletons. The material sequenced was peripheral blood. These receptor sequences come from a woman aged 55-69 years with acute or convalescent COVID-19.

Remarks on this clone: Mismatch with germline at one junction end may stem from a read error. This chain joins TRBV6-1 and TRBJ1-4; D is undetermined. This CDR3 contains 13 residues. CDR1 is MNHNS and CDR2 is SASEGT in the germline V gene. CDR3 region: CASREGVEEKLFF. The DNA of the CDR3 is TGTGCCAGCCGTGAAGGAGTGGAGGAAAAACTGTTTTTT.

This clone was seen more than once but under ten times. The chain couples TRBV30 to TRBJ1-2; no firm D call. CDR3 length equals 15 residues. CDR1 is GTSNPN and CDR2 is SVGIG in the germline V gene (reference sequence). The V end lost 3 bases, the J end lost 0 bases, and 14 bases lay between the germline ends. Here the CDR3 DNA reads TGTGCCTGGAGCGGGGTCCTAAATTCTAACTATGGCTACACCTTC. Protein: CAWSGVLNSNYGYTF. Full variable domain (rest looked up from reference TRBV30 and TRBJ1-2): SQTIHQWPATLVQPVGSPLSLECTVEGTSNPNLYWYRQAAGRGLQLLFYSVGIGQISSEVPQNLSASRPQDRQFILSSKKLLLSDSGFYLCAWSGVLNSNYGYTFGSGTRLTVV.

This CDR3 is CASSENPIAGTEAFF. The CDR3 nucleotides are TGTGCCAGCAGTGAAAATCCCATCGCGGGCACTGAAGCTTTCTTT. J is TRBJ1-1 and V is TRBV6-1, with D uncertain. The germline V gene encodes CDR1 MNHNS and CDR2 SASEGT. CDR3 length equals 15 residues. The V and J ends lost 2 bases and 4 bases respectively, with 14 bases between them.

This chain uses TRBV7-2 with TRBJ1-1; TRBD1 agrees at 7 bases. V dropped 4 bases and J dropped 7; count of bases not matched to a gene: 12. The CDR3 covers 15 residues. CDR1 and CDR2 from the germline V gene are SGHTA and FQGNSA. In DNA form, the CDR3 reads TGTGCCAGCAGCTACACCGGGACAGCGGTCGGTGAAGCTTTCTTT. Translation: CASSYTGTAVGEAFF.

This clone was recorded a few times. The rearrangement links TRBV5-1 to TRBJ1-2; TRBD1 matches 9 bases. V dropped 4 bases and J dropped 5; count of bases not matched to a gene: 6. From germline, CDR1 is SGHRS and CDR2 YFSETQ. The length of the CDR3 is 14 residues. CDR3 nucleotides: TGCGCCAGCAGCGGCTCCGGGACAGGGTATGGCTACACCTTC. The encoded protein is CASSGSGTGYGYTF. Together with reference TRBV5-1 and TRBJ1-2, the CDR3 gives the full variable domain: KAGVTQTPRYLIKTRGQQVTLSCSPISGHRSVSWYQQTPGQGLQFLFEYFSETQRNKGNFPGRFSGRQFSNSRSEMNVSTLELGDSALYLCASSGSGTGYGYTFGSGTRLTVV.

This clone showed up just a few times. The chain couples TRBV11-3 to TRBJ2-1, with 11 bases fitting TRBD1. J lost 9 bases, V lost 5 bases, and 6 bases had no gene match. Germline loops: CDR1 SGHNT, CDR2 YENEEA. The CDR3 spans 14 residues. The CDR3 region is CASSTGQGASEQFF. The CDR3, as DNA: TGTGCCAGCAGCACCGGACAGGGGGCAAGTGAGCAGTTCTTC.

The chain has TRBV5-5 and TRBJ2-7; TRBD1 agrees at 11 bases. Trimming at V came to 2 bases and at J to 8 bases, leaving 12 bases not matched to a gene. The CDR3 spans 16 residues. Germline V gene lookup returns CDR1 SGHKS and CDR2 YYEKEE (reference sequence). The CDR3: CASSLANPGTGGKQYF. The CDR3 coding sequence is TGTGCCAGCAGCTTAGCTAATCCCGGGACAGGGGGGAAGCAGTACTTC.

The rearrangement uses TRBV7-9 and TRBJ1-2; 10 nucleotides line up with TRBD1. Germline assignment: CDR1 SEHNR and CDR2 FQNEAQ (reference sequence). The CDR3 is 16 residues long. V dropped 5 bases and J dropped 7; count of bases not matched to a gene: 13. CDR3 in DNA: TGTGCCAGCAGCGCTAGGAGCCCGACAGGGGGCGGTGGCTACACCTTC. Protein: CASSARSPTGGGGYTF.

The chain combines TRBV9 with TRBJ1-3, with D tentatively TRBD1 (6 bases). V gave up 4 bases and J gave up 13 bases, with 18 bases separating them. The CDR3 extends over 13 amino acids. Looked up from germline, CDR1 is SGDLS and CDR2 is YYNGEE. The chain's CDR3 is CASSNPPGDKIYF. The CDR3 DNA follows: TGTGCCAGCAGCAACCCTCCTGGGGACAAAATATATTTT.

The chain is built from TRBV29-1 and TRBJ2-3; D possibly corresponds to TRBD2 (6 bases). The CDR3 is 13 residues long. V lost 7 bases to trimming and J lost 6 bases, with 17 bases between them. Germline CDR1 is SQVTM and CDR2 is ANQGSEA. The chain's CDR3 is CSGAPGVRDTQYF. Written as DNA, the CDR3 is TGCAGCGGGGCCCCGGGGGTCCGGGATACGCAGTATTTT.

V gene TRBV7-9 combines with J gene TRBJ2-5, with D maybe TRBD2 (5 bases). The germline V gene has CDR1 SEHNR and CDR2 FQNEAQ (reference sequence). V gave up 5 bases and J gave up 5 bases, with 24 bases separating them. This CDR3 contains 17 residues. The CDR3 DNA reads as TGTGCCAGCAGCGCCATCGTAGGGCAGCCCAGAGGGGAGACCCAGTACTTC. It yields the protein CASSAIVGQPRGETQYF.

This clone was detected only once. This rearrangement joins TRBV24-1 to TRBJ1-2; D gene uncertain. The CDR3 runs to 11 residues. Germline CDR1 KGHDR, CDR2 SFDVKD. V lost 7 bases and J 3 bases, leaving 5 bases between the germline ends. The CDR3 is CATRGDYGYTF. In DNA form, the CDR3 reads TGTGCCACCAGGGGCGACTATGGCTACACCTTC.

V gene TRBV9 combines with J gene TRBJ1-1; no reliable D call. Trimming removed 4 bases from V and 5 bases from J, with 12 bases in between. CDR1 is SGDLS, CDR2 YYNGEE, per germline. The CDR3 covers 13 residues. CDR3 protein: CASSLRGRTEAFF. CDR3 bases: TGTGCCAGCAGCCTAAGAGGGCGGACTGAAGCTTTCTTT.

This clone turned up a few times. The rearrangement links TRBV5-1 to TRBJ2-5; maybe TRBD2 (5 bases). The V gene's germline CDR1 is SGHRS and CDR2 YFSETQ. This CDR3 region has 16 residues. The V end was cut by 0 bases, the J end by 8 bases, with 20 bases between. The CDR3 DNA sequence: TGCGCCAGCAGCTTGGCCCCGAGAGAAGTAGGAGGAACCCAGTACTTC. Amino acid sequence: CASSLAPREVGGTQYF. Full variable domain (missing parts from reference TRBV5-1 and TRBJ2-5): KAGVTQTPRYLIKTRGQQVTLSCSPISGHRSVSWYQQTPGQGLQFLFEYFSETQRNKGNFPGRFSGRQFSNSRSEMNVSTLELGDSALYLCASSLAPREVGGTQYFGPGTRLLVL.

The chain is built from TRBV18 and TRBJ1-2; TRBD1 agrees at 7 bases. V was pared by 3 bases and J by 7 bases, with 11 bases of the junction left unmatched. CDR1 and CDR2 (germline): KGHSH, LQKENI. This CDR3 spans 15 amino acids. CDR3 in amino acids: CASSPWDSPELGYTF. The CDR3 DNA sequence: TGTGCCAGCTCACCTTGGGACAGCCCCGAACTTGGCTACACCTTC.

The rearrangement uses TRBV6-5 and TRBJ1-2; possible D gene TRBD1, 5 bases. CDR3 length: 13 amino acids. V dropped 6 bases and J dropped 7 bases, with 15 bases sitting between them. The germline V gene encodes CDR1 MNHEY and CDR2 SVGAGI. The DNA of the CDR3 is TGTGCCAGCAGGCTCGACAGTGACTCTGGCTACACCTTC. This translates into CASRLDSDSGYTF.

V usage is TRBV7-8 and J usage is TRBJ2-4, with D tentatively TRBD1 (6 bases). This CDR3 has 17 amino acids. Germline V gives CDR1 SGHVS, CDR2 FQNEAQ. V was shortened by 1 base and J by 0 bases, with 13 bases between the two germline ends. CDR3 nucleotide sequence: TGTGCCAGCAGCTTAGAAACAGGGCGTATAGCCAAAAACATTCAGTACTTC. Translating it yields CASSLETGRIAKNIQYF.